The 18 T cell receptor beta chains given below trace back to one sample, sequenced in a study of STAT3 mutations in large granular lymphocyte leukemia. Study-wide findings and caveats: In T-cell large granular lymphocyte leukemia, about half of patients showed multiple immunodominant subclonotypes.

Antigen specificity for these receptors is unknown. Only in-frame clones appear in the TCRdb table, and some are missing; sequencing was by immunoSEQ multiplex PCR. The table shows 15,000 to 19,000 clones, with 85% to 95% occurring only once. The sample was peripheral blood mononuclear cells. Source of these receptors: a woman aged 45-65 years with T-cell large granular lymphocyte leukemia. Some clones in this sample may be carry-over from other donors' samples.

This clone has only one observation. The chain is built from TRBV11-2 and TRBJ2-2; perhaps TRBD1 as D (6 bases). The germline V gene has CDR1 SGHAT and CDR2 FQNNGV. The CDR3 covers 17 residues. V dropped 3 bases and J dropped 1 base, with 15 bases sitting between them. DNA for the CDR3: TGTGCCAGCAGCTTGCGTTGGGCGACAGGGAACACCGGGGAGCTGTTTTTT. This gives the protein CASSLRWATGNTGELFF.

The rearrangement joins TRBV27 to TRBJ2-1; 11 bases fit TRBD2. Germline assignment: CDR1 MNHEY and CDR2 SMNVEV (reference sequence). J gave up 6 bases and V 6 bases, and 7 bases lay outside the gene matches. This CDR3 spans 15 amino acids. CDR3 DNA sequence: TGTGCCAGCAGAACTAGCGGGAGCTACCGCAATGAGCAGTTCTTC. Its protein is CASRTSGSYRNEQFF.

This chain links TRBV6-1 with TRBJ2-5; 8 bases align to TRBD1. Germline V lookup: CDR1 MNHNS, CDR2 SASEGT. V trimming: 4 bases; J trimming: 5 bases; junction bases outside the gene matches: 6. The CDR3 totals 14 residues. CDR3 nucleotides: TGTGCCAGCAGTGGGCAGGGGGCATGGGAGACCCAGTACTTC. It yields the protein CASSGQGAWETQYF.

In this sample, this clone turned up once. The J gene is TRBJ1-1, the V gene TRBV27, with D possibly being TRBD1 (5 bases). Per the germline V gene, CDR1 is MNHEY and CDR2 is SMNVEV (reference sequence). The CDR3 spans 14 residues. V was trimmed by 2 bases and J by 4 bases, leaving 11 bases between them. The CDR3 here is CASSLIKRGTEAFF. Written as DNA, the CDR3 is TGTGCCAGCAGTTTAATCAAGAGGGGCACTGAAGCTTTCTTT.

This clone has only one observation. This sequence joins TRBV2 and TRBJ2-3; D may be TRBD1 (5 bases). Germline V gene lookup returns CDR1 SNHLY and CDR2 FYNNEI. Trimming stripped 6 bases from V and 0 bases from J, with 16 bases between. CDR3 length: 16 amino acids. This chain's CDR3 is CASRRQRATSTDTQYF. Written as DNA, the CDR3 is TGTGCCAGCAGGCGACAGCGAGCCACGAGCACAGATACGCAGTATTTT.

This clone was counted once. The J gene is TRBJ2-7, the V gene TRBV28; D remains ambiguous. The CDR3 is made up of 13 amino acids. V lost 1 base to trimming and J lost 0 bases, with 4 bases between them. Per the germline V gene, CDR1 is MDHEN and CDR2 is SYDVKM. The CDR3 sequence: CASSLYSSYEQYF. The CDR3 nucleotides read TGTGCCAGCAGTTTATACAGCTCCTACGAGCAGTACTTC.

The rearrangement uses TRBV5-1 and TRBJ2-2; 7 nucleotides agree with TRBD1. Unmatched junction bases numbered 2, after V lost 1 base and J lost 5 bases. The CDR3 totals 14 residues. The germline V gene encodes CDR1 SGHRS and CDR2 YFSETQ. CDR3: CASSLRTGTGELFF. CDR3 sequence (DNA): TGCGCCAGCAGCTTGAGGACAGGAACCGGGGAGCTGTTTTTT.

The chain uses TRBV7-9 and TRBJ2-7; TRBD1 matches 9 bases. Germline lookup yields CDR1 SEHNR and CDR2 FQNEAQ (reference sequence). Trimming at V came to 4 bases and at J to 6 bases, leaving 7 bases not matched to a gene. CDR3 length: 14 residues. This chain's CDR3 is CASSYGTGRSEQYF. CDR3 bases: TGTGCCAGCAGCTACGGGACAGGGCGATCCGAGCAGTACTTC.

This clone was seen only once. This chain links TRBV30 with TRBJ1-2; D not resolved. Germline V CDR1 and CDR2: GTSNPN, SVGIG (reference sequence). The CDR3 extends over 13 amino acids. Trimming took 0 bases from V and 2 from J, leaving 7 bases between them. This CDR3 is CAWSVIQNYGYTF. The CDR3 DNA is TGTGCCTGGAGTGTAATCCAGAACTATGGCTACACCTTC.

As for this clone: The CDR3 does not close with the conserved phenylalanine or tryptophan, likely indicating a read error. It is unclear where the CDR3 begins or ends on the DNA, so no DNA is shown, and the CDR3 is as TCRdb lists it. The CDR3 reads CASSIQTSGRFVL. The rearrangement uses TRBV28 and TRBJ2-7; TRBD2, the table's D call, was not compared with the DNA. Germline CDR1 is MDHEN and CDR2 is SYDVKM. Counting both end residues, the CDR3 totals 13 amino acids.

The rearrangement uses TRBV28 and TRBJ1-2; tentatively, D is TRBD1 (6 bases). The CDR3 totals 14 residues. CDR1 and CDR2 from the germline V gene are MDHEN and SYDVKM. V lost 7 bases and J lost 5, with 17 bases in between. The CDR3 DNA is TGTGCCAGCAAGCCCCGCGGGGGCTGGTATGGCTACACCTTC. Translating it yields CASKPRGGWYGYTF.

The genes are TRBV10-3 and TRBJ1-2; unclear D gene. CDR1 and CDR2 from the germline V gene are ENHRY and SYGVKD. V lost 2 bases to trimming and J lost 11 bases, with 15 bases between them. CDR3 length: 13 residues. CDR3 residues: CAISERNLWSYTF. In DNA form, the CDR3 reads TGTGCCATCAGTGAGCGTAATTTATGGTCTTACACCTTC.

This sequence joins TRBV10-3 and TRBJ1-2; D is ambiguous. The CDR3 totals 12 residues. Germline CDR1 and CDR2: ENHRY and SYGVKD. Trimming removed 6 bases from V and 1 base from J, with 6 bases in between. The CDR3 loop reads CAISEGNYGYTF. Written as DNA, the CDR3 is TGTGCCATCAGCGAGGGTAACTATGGCTACACCTTC.

This sequence joins TRBV29-1 and TRBJ2-7; 10 positions match TRBD1. Germline-derived CDR1 and CDR2 are SQVTM and ANQGSEA. The trim removed 4 bases at V and 0 bases at J, leaving 9 bases unmatched. CDR3 length equals 16 residues. CDR3 region: CSVVGTGALSSYEQYF. In nucleotides, the CDR3 is TGCAGCGTTGTAGGGACAGGGGCCTTAAGCTCCTACGAGCAGTACTTC.

The chain recombines TRBV7-2 with TRBJ1-2; no firm D call. Germline values: CDR1 SGHTA, CDR2 FQGNSA. V was pared by 1 base and J by 7 bases, with 10 bases between. CDR3 length: 13 amino acids. CDR3 nucleotide sequence: TGTGCCAGCAGCTTAGACAGATTGGGTGGCTACACCTTC. It is translated as CASSLDRLGGYTF.

The chain couples TRBV4-2 to TRBJ2-1; D is uncertain. The CDR3 loop spans 14 amino acids. The V end was cut by 0 bases, the J end by 7 bases, with 10 bases between. In germline, CDR1 is LGHNA, CDR2 YNFKEQ. The CDR3 here is CASSQDYSNNEQFF. In DNA form, the CDR3 reads TGTGCCAGCAGCCAAGATTATAGCAATAATGAGCAGTTCTTC.

This clone has a single count. V is TRBV5-4 and J is TRBJ2-7; 14 bases are shared with TRBD2. Germline lookup yields CDR1 SGHNT and CDR2 YYREEE (reference sequence). Unmatched junction bases numbered 6, after V lost 3 bases and J lost 1 base. The CDR3 totals 17 residues. The CDR3 DNA is TGTGCCAGCAGCTGGGGACTAGCGGGAGATCTGTCCTACGAGCAGTACTTC. It codes for CASSWGLAGDLSYEQYF. Variable domain in full (rest from reference TRBV5-4 and TRBJ2-7): ETGVTQSPTHLIKTRGQQVTLRCSSQSGHNTVSWYQQALGQGPQFIFQYYREEENGRGNFPPRFSGLQFPNYSSELNVNALELDDSALYLCASSWGLAGDLSYEQYFGPGTRLTVT.

The chain couples TRBV4-1 to TRBJ2-1; D gene uncertain. Looked up from germline, CDR1 is MGHRA and CDR2 is YSYEKL. Trimming took off 4 bases at V and 5 bases at J, with 21 bases between the two ends. This CDR3 has 17 residues. The CDR3 nucleotides are TGCGCCAGCAGCCCCCGGAGTCTAGGGATGATCGACAATGAGCAGTTCTTC. This codes for CASSPRSLGMIDNEQFF.